This entry features one TCR beta chain sequence. This clonotype showed up just a few times. Its antigen remains undetermined. Qualities for individual bases were not recorded, and no much larger clone is one base off. The CDR3 numbers 14 residues from cysteine through phenylalanine. Only CDR3 DNA is held: 42 bases, read in frame from base 1. Taken from the germline V gene, the CDR1 and CDR2 loops are SGHRS and YFSETQ. V gives up 1 base and J gives up 9 bases, and the segment between their germline ends measures 14 bases. Sequencing took place on an Illumina HiSeq 2500. Quantitative 5'-RACE with molecular barcodes was the method used to prepare the TCR beta libraries. Per the authors' processing: To identify disease-linked TCR variants, a new computational method was used, one built on a probabilistic model of VDJ rearrangement. TCRdb took the public reads, trimmed them with fastp at Q25, ran MiXCR for clone calling and kept in-frame beta chains. CDR3 protein duplicates are merged, each entry listing the most common genes and DNA. Clone size and V and J calls follow TCRdb, not the original study. The sample table contains under 850,000 distinct CDR3 sequences; only one count was recorded for around 20% of them. The ten largest clones take up 15% to 20% of the sample.

This entry is derived from a study of CD8 T cells in ankylosing spondylitis (TCRdb year 2017). In the study overall: The study profiled T cell receptor beta repertoires in healthy donors and ankylosing spondylitis patients to find disease-linked TCR variants. Peripheral blood samples were taken, and synovial fluid was additionally collected from ankylosing spondylitis patients. The full study cohort was made up of about 24 ankylosing spondylitis patients and 108 healthy donors.

Results the study describes overall, beyond this receptor: Some of the motif variants had been reported before in the synovial fluid and blood of reactive arthritis patients, a finding that suggests common disease-initiation mechanisms. A TCR beta motif made up of under ten highly homologous amino acid variants appeared to be characteristic of blood from ankylosing spondylitis patients. The disease-linked clones were reported to be significantly enriched in matched synovial fluid samples from ankylosing spondylitis patients. The disease-linked clones had a CD8+ phenotype and were found at relatively low frequencies in peripheral blood.

Sequenced: blood, either unsorted or a sorted T cell fraction (not recorded which). This sequence originates from a male donor with ankylosing spondylitis. This chain is built from TRBV5-1 and TRBJ1-5, with no confident D gene call. The sequenced DNA is TGCGCCAGCAGCTTGTGGGTGTGCCTCCCGCCCCAGCATTTT. This yields the protein CASSLWVCLPPQHF. Here the CDR3 is joined to the reference TRBV5-1 and TRBJ1-5 genes, and the full variable domain is: KAGVTQTPRYLIKTRGQQVTLSCSPISGHRSVSWYQQTPGQGLQFLFEYFSETQRNKGNFPGRFSGRQFSNSRSEMNVSTLELGDSALYLCASSLWVCLPPQHFGDGTRLSIL.